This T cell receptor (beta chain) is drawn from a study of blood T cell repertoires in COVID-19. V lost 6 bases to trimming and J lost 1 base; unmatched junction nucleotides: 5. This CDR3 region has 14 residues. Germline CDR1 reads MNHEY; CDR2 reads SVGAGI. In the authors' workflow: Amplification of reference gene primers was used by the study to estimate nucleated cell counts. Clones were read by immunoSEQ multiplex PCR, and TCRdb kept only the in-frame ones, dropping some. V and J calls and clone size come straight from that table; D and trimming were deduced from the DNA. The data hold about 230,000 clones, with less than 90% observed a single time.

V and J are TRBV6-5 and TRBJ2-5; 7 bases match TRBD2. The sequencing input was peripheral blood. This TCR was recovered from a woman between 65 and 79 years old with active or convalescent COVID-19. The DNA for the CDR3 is TGTGCCAGCAGCCGGGACTACTTCCAAGAGACCCAGTACTTC. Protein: CASSRDYFQETQYF.